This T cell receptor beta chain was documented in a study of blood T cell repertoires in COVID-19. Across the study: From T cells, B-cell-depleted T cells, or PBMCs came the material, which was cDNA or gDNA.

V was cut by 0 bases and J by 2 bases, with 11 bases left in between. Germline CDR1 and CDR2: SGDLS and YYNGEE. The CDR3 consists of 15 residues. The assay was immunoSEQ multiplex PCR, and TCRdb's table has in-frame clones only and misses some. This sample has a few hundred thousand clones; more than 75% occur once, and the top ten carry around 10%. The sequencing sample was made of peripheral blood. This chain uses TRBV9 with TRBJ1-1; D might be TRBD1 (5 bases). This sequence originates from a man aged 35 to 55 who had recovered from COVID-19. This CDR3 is CASSVDRQGNTEAFF. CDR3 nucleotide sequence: TGTGCCAGCAGCGTAGATAGGCAGGGAAACACTGAAGCTTTCTTT.